This TCR beta chain was sequenced in a study of shared clonotypes between healthy human individuals. Healthy HIV-negative adults with no recent acute infections or vaccinations were recruited as donors. Study-wide points: When naive CD4 clonotypes were compared across a few donors, roughly 4.9% were shared.

This clone was seen many times. Its antigen is unidentified. Clones were read by immunoSEQ multiplex PCR, and TCRdb kept only the in-frame ones, dropping some. The data contain approximately 110,000 clones, 65% to 75% of them singletons. Germline V CDR1 and CDR2: MGHRA, YSYEKL. The V and J ends lost 2 bases and 4 bases respectively, with 9 bases between them. This CDR3 region has 14 residues. This TCR derives from a woman in her twenties or thirties in good health. The sample consisted of memory CD8+ T cells sorted from blood. Subset indicated: CD45RO+ cells pooled with CCR7-negative TemRA cells. The chain is built from TRBV4-1 and TRBJ2-1; perhaps TRBD2 as D (5 bases). The chain's CDR3 is CASSQRWEYNEQFF. For the CDR3, the DNA is TGCGCCAGCAGCCAACGATGGGAGTACAATGAGCAGTTCTTC.